This T cell receptor beta chain was obtained from a study of blood T cells in healthy people across ages. Study-wide background: Per every two T cells, about one barcoded beta molecule was captured by template switching.

Study conclusions and caveats: The study found TCR beta diversity correlated strongly with naive T cell percentage.

With a J-beta primer mix and a sample-barcoded 5' primer, a second PCR ran about 6 to 11 cycles. Every cDNA was tagged by a template-switch adaptor with 12 random nucleotides. TCRdb fed the 5' RACE reads into MiXCR, producing one record per CDR3 protein. Of 1 million or so distinct CDR3 sequences in the sample, around 45% are singletons; the top ten hold approximately 20%. This clonotype was observed a few times. Its antigen is unidentified. The V gene's germline CDR1 is SGDLS and CDR2 YYNGEE. This CDR3 contains 12 residues. The sample comprised blood. The rearrangement links TRBV9 to TRBJ2-1; maybe TRBD1 (6 bases). The TCR originated in an older woman in good health. CDR3 residues: CAGTKFYNEQFF. The CDR3 nucleotides read TGTGCTGGGACAAAGTTTTACAATGAGCAGTTCTTC.